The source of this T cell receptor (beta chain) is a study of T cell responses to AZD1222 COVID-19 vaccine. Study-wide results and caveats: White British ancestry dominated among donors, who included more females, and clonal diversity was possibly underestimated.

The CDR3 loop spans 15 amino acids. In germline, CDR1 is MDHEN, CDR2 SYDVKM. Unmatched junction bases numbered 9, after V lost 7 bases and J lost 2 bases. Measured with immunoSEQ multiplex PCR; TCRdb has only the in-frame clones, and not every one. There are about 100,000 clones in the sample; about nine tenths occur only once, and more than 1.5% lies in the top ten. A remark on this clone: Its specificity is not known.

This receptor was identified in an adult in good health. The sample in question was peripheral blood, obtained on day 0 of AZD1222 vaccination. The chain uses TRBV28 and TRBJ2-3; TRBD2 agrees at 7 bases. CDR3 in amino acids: CASISSGVLTDTQYF. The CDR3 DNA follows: TGTGCCAGCATTTCTAGCGGAGTTCTCACAGATACGCAGTATTTT.